By frequency in the sample, the clone carrying this T cell receptor (beta chain) is medium-sized (0.01 to 0.1%). This sample is drawn from a study of spatial heterogeneity in lung cancer. Whole-study context: Compared with alpha-chain sequences, beta-chain sequences were consistently detected in greater numbers.

The germline V gene has CDR1 SNHLY and CDR2 FYNNEI. The CDR3 is made up of 13 amino acids. Trimming removed 0 bases from V and 7 bases from J, with 10 bases in between. One entry per CDR3 protein, called by TCRdb with MiXCR from the 5' RACE reads. The sample records 2,000 to 2,500 distinct CDR3 sequences, 15% being singletons. The time point here: sample taken at primary tumor resection. A total of more than 65 untreated early-stage non-small cell lung cancer patients served as donors. Whole RNA obtained from tumor, nontumor lung or frozen PBMC underwent sequencing without sorting. The sequencing here drew on normal lung tissue next to the tumor, taken at surgery. The clonotype was recovered from a male donor with early-stage non-small cell lung cancer. The chain joins TRBV2 to TRBJ2-7; D gene ambiguous. The CDR3 sequence is CASSEARIREQYF. The CDR3 DNA reads TGTGCCAGCAGTGAAGCGCGGATCCGGGAGCAGTACTTC.